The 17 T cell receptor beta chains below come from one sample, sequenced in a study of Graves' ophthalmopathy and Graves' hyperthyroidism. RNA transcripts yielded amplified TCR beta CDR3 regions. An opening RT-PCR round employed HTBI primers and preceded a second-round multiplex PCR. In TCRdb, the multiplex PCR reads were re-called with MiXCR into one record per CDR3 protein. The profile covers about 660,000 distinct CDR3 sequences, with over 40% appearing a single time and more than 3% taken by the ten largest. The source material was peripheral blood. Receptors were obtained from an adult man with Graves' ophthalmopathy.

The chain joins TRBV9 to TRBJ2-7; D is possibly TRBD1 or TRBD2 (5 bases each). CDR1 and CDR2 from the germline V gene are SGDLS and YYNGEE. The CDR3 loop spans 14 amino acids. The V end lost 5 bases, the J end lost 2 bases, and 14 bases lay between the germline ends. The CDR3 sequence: CASSYGTATYEQYF. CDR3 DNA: TGTGCCAGCAGTTACGGGACGGCCACCTACGAGCAGTACTTC.

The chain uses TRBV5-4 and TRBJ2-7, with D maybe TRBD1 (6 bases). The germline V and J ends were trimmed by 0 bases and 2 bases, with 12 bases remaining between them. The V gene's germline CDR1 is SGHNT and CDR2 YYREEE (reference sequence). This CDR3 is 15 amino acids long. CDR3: CASSLAPRGAYEQYF. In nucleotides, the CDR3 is TGTGCCAGCAGCTTGGCCCCCAGGGGCGCCTACGAGCAGTACTTC.

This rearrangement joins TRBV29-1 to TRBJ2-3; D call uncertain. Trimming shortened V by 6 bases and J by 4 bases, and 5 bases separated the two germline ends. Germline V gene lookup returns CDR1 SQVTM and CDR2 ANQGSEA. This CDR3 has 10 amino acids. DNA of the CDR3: TGCAGCGTGAACCCAGATACGCAGTATTTT. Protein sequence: CSVNPDTQYF.

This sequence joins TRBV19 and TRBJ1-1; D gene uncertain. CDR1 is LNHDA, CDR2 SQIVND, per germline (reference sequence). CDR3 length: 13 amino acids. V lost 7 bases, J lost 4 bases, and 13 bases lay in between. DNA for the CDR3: TGTGCCAGTACCCGGGATCTGAGCACTGAAGCTTTCTTT. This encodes CASTRDLSTEAFF.

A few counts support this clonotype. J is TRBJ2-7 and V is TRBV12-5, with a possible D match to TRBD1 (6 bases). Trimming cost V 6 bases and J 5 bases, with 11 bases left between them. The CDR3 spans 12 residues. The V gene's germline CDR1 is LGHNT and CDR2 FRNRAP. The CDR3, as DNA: TGTGCTAGTGGAGTAAACAGGGACGAGCAGTACTTC. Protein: CASGVNRDEQYF.

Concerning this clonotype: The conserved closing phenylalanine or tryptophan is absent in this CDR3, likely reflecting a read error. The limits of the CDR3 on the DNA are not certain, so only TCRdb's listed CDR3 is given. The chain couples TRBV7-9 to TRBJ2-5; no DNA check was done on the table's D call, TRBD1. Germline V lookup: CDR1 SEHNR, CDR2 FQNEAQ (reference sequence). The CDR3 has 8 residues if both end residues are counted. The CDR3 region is CASSRSYR.

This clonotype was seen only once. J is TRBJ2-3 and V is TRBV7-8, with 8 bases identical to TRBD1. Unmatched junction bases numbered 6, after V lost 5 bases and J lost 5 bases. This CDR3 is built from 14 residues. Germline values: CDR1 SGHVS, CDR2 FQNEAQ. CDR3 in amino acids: CASSAGTGVDTQYF. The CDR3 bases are TGTGCCAGCAGCGCCGGGACAGGAGTAGATACGCAGTATTTT.

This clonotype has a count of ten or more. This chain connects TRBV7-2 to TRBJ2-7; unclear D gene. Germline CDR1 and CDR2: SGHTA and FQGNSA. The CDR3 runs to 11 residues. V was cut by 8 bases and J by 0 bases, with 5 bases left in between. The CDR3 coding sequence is TGTGCCAGCGTCTCCTCCTACGAGCAGTACTTC. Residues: CASVSSYEQYF. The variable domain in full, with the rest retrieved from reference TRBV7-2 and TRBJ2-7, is GAGVSQSPSNKVTEKGKDVELRCDPISGHTALYWYRQSLGQGLEFLIYFQGNSAPDKSGLPSDRFSAERTGGSVSTLTIQRTQQEDSAVYLCASVSSYEQYFGPGTRLTVT.

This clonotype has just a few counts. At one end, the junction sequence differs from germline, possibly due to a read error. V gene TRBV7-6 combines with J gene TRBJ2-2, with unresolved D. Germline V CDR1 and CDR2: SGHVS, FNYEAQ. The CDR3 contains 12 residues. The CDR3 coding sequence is TGTGCCAGCAGATCAAACAACGGGGAGCTGTTTTTT. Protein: CASRSNNGELFF.

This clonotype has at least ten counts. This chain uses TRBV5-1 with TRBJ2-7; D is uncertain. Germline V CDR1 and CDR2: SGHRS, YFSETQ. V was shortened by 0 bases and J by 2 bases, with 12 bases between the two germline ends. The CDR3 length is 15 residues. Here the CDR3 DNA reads TGCGCCAGCAGCTTGGGAGGTAAACCTACCTACGAGCAGTACTTC. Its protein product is CASSLGGKPTYEQYF. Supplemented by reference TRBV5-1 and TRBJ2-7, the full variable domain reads KAGVTQTPRYLIKTRGQQVTLSCSPISGHRSVSWYQQTPGQGLQFLFEYFSETQRNKGNFPGRFSGRQFSNSRSEMNVSTLELGDSALYLCASSLGGKPTYEQYFGPGTRLTVT.

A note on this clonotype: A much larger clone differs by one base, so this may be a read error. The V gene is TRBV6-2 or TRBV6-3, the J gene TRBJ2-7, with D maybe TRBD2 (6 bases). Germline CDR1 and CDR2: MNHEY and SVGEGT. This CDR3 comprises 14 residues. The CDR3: CASRGTSSSYEQHF. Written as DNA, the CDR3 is TGTGCCAGCAGAGGGACTTCTTCTTCCTACGAGCAGCACTTC.

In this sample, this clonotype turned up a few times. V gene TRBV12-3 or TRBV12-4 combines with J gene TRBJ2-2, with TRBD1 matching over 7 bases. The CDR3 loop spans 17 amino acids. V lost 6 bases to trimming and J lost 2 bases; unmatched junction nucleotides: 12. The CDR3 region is CASRKTRDRINTGELFF. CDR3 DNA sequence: TGTGCCAGCAGAAAAACCCGGGACAGAATAAACACCGGGGAGCTGTTTTTT.

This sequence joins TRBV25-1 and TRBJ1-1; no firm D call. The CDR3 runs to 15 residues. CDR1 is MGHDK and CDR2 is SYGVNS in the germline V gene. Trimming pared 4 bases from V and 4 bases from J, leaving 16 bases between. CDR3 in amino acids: CASSGQSDLSTEAFF. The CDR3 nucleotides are TGTGCCAGCAGTGGTCAGTCGGATCTGAGCACTGAAGCTTTCTTT.

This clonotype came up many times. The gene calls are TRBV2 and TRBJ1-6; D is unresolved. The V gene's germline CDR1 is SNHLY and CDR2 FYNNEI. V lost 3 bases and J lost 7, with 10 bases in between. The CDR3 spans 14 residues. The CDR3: CASSDGQLNSPLHF. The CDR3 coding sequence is TGTGCCAGCAGTGACGGGCAGCTAAATTCACCCCTCCACTTT.

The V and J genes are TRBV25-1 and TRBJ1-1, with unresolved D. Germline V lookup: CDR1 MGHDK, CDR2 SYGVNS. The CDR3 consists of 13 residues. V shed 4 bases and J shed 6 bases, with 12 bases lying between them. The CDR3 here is CASSGPYDPEAFF. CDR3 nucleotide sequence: TGTGCCAGCAGTGGGCCCTACGATCCTGAAGCTTTCTTT.

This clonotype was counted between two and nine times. In nucleotides, the CDR3 is TGCAGTGCTGACGCCGGGGCTAGCGGGAGGGCCGGTGAGCAGTACTTC. It codes for CSADAGASGRAGEQYF. This chain links TRBV20-1 with TRBJ2-7, with 12 bases matching TRBD2. The V gene end was trimmed by 5 bases and the J gene end by 7 bases; junction bases not matched to a gene: 15. The CDR3 sequence is 16 residues long. CDR1 and CDR2 (germline): DFQATT, SNEGSKA (reference sequence).

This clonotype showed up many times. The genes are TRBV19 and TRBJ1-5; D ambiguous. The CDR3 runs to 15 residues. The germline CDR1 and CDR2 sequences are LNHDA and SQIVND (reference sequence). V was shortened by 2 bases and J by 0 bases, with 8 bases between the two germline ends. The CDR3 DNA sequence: TGTGCCAGTAGTATAACGTGGGATAGCAATCAGCCCCAGCATTTT. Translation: CASSITWDSNQPQHF.